A single sample gave rise to the 2 T cell receptor beta chains below, sequenced in a study of post-analysis software for immune sequencing data. Findings of the study overall: Comparison of patients with controls showed 5 or 6 TRBV segments more frequent in patients, TRBV5-6, TRBV5-1 and TRBV20-1 among them.

Sequencing libraries made from TCR beta cDNA carried unique molecular identifiers. TCRdb re-analysed the PCR reads in MiXCR, keeping a single row per CDR3 protein. Here the sample spans approximately 730,000 distinct CDR3 sequences, just over 45% being singletons. Which antigens these TCRs recognize remains unknown. Sequenced: blood. Receptors originate from a girl aged 5-17 years with multiple sclerosis.

This clonotype appeared a few times. This chain links TRBV7-9 with TRBJ2-3; D possibly corresponds to TRBD2 (5 bases). V was cut by 5 bases and J by 6 bases, with 9 bases left in between. Germline V lookup: CDR1 SEHNR, CDR2 FQNEAQ (reference sequence). The CDR3 length is 12 residues. CDR3 amino acids: CASSRTSDTQYF. The DNA of the CDR3 is TGTGCCAGCAGCCGGACTTCGGATACGCAGTATTTT.

This clonotype turned up a few times. The chain couples TRBV6-6 to TRBJ2-1; D uncertain. The CDR3 has 13 amino acids. CDR1 is MNHNY, CDR2 SVGAGI, per germline (reference sequence). V dropped 6 bases and J dropped 7 bases, with 13 bases sitting between them. The CDR3 loop is CASSYDEVNEQFF. Written as DNA, the CDR3 is TGTGCCAGCAGCTACGACGAGGTGAATGAGCAGTTCTTC.